This T cell receptor (beta chain) emerged from a study of cytomegalovirus exposure and HLA in healthy donors. Study-wide findings and caveats: In vitro checks showed that a few CMV-associated chains really do target CMV antigens. Rarity held for most TCR sequences, but there were some public TCRs that occurred in many donors. With high specificity and sensitivity, the classifier reportedly diagnosed cytomegalovirus status.

The method was immunoSEQ multiplex PCR; TCRdb's version includes in-frame clones alone and lacks a portion of them. The sample has about 240,000 clones, just under 90% seen once; the top ten hold about 2.5%. V shed 0 bases, J shed 8 bases, and the junction held 4 bases outside the gene matches. Germline CDR1 WNHNN, CDR2 SYGVQD (reference sequence). The CDR3 loop spans 14 amino acids. With regard to this clone: Its antigen is unknown.

The donors formed part of the roughly 120-subject validation cohort, distinct from the roughly 660-subject first cohort. The TCR originated in a man younger than 35 in good health and CMV-seronegative. The chain has TRBV10-1 and TRBJ2-1, with 7 bases lining up with TRBD2. The sample taken for sequencing was PBMCs. The CDR3 loop is CASSESGRAYEQFF. The CDR3 DNA reads as TGCGCCAGCAGTGAGTCAGGGAGGGCCTATGAGCAGTTCTTC.